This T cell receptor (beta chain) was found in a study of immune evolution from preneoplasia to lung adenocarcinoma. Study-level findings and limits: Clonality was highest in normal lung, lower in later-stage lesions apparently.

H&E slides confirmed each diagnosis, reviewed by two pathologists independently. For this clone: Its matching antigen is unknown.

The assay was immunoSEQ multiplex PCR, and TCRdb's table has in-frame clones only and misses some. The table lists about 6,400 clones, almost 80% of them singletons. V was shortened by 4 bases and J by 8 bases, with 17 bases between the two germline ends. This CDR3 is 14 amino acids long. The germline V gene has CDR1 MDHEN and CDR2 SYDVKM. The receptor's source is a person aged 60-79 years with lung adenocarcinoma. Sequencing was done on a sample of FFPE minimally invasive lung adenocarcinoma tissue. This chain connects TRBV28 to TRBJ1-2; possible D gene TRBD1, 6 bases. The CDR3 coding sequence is TGTGCCAGCAGTTCCCCCCGCAGGGGAAGGGGCTACACCTTC. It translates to CASSSPRRGRGYTF.